Shown below are 12 T cell receptor beta chains from a single sample sequenced in a study of T cell responses to AZD1222 COVID-19 vaccine. TCRdb's table, derived via immunoSEQ multiplex PCR, lists solely in-frame clones and lacks some. The table has approximately 110,000 clones, approximately 90% seen once. Material: peripheral blood, obtained on day 0 of AZD1222 vaccination. All receptors derive from an adult in good health.

The J gene is TRBJ1-5, the V gene TRBV20-1; D is undetermined. The CDR3 is 10 residues long. The V end lost 5 bases, the J end lost 5 bases, and 4 bases lay between the germline ends. Germline CDR1 is DFQATT and CDR2 is SNEGSKA (reference sequence). The CDR3 spells CSAGYQPQHF. The CDR3 DNA is TGCAGTGCTGGTTATCAGCCCCAGCATTTT.

The gene calls are TRBV30 and TRBJ2-7, with D possibly TRBD2 on 6 matching bases. The germline V gene encodes CDR1 GTSNPN and CDR2 SVGIG (reference sequence). This CDR3 is built from 15 residues. V was clipped by 1 base and J by 2 bases, with 15 bases between them. This CDR3 is CAWSAGLPLAYEQYF. CDR3 in DNA: TGTGCCTGGAGTGCCGGACTACCTCTAGCCTACGAGCAGTACTTC.

This clone was counted a few times. This chain joins TRBV28 and TRBJ1-4, with 7 positions matching TRBD1. The CDR3 spans 15 residues. V was pared by 6 bases and J by 0 bases, with 4 bases of the junction left unmatched. Germline V CDR1 and CDR2: MDHEN, SYDVKM. This CDR3 is CASSFQGATNEKLFF. In DNA form, the CDR3 reads TGTGCCAGCAGCTTCCAGGGGGCAACTAATGAAAAACTGTTTTTT.

This clone appeared once. The chain joins TRBV10-2 to TRBJ1-6; D call uncertain. V dropped 11 bases and J dropped 5 bases, with 19 bases sitting between them. The CDR3 runs 15 residues. Germline CDR1 and CDR2: WSHSY and SAAADI. As DNA, the CDR3 is TGCGCCGTCGATCCGGGCTCATCCAATAATTCACCCCTCCACTTT. Its translation is CAVDPGSSNNSPLHF.

The gene calls are TRBV15 and TRBJ2-1, with D possibly TRBD1 on 6 matching bases. Germline values: CDR1 LNHNV, CDR2 YYDKDF (reference sequence). V lost 6 bases and J 5 bases, leaving 11 bases between the germline ends. The CDR3 is 13 residues long. The CDR3 DNA is TGTGCCACCAGTAACAGGGTTAACAATGAGCAGTTCTTC. Its translation is CATSNRVNNEQFF.

CDR3 residues: CASSLQGQISDTQYF. The CDR3, as DNA: TGTGCCAGCAGTTTACAGGGACAGATATCAGATACGCAGTATTTT. The chain has TRBV28 and TRBJ2-3; 7 bases are shared with TRBD1. The germline gives CDR1 MDHEN, CDR2 SYDVKM. The CDR3 is made up of 15 amino acids. Unmatched junction bases numbered 6, after V lost 2 bases and J lost 4 bases.

The gene calls are TRBV5-1 and TRBJ2-5; 10 bases match TRBD2. The germline CDR1 and CDR2 sequences are SGHRS and YFSETQ. The CDR3 is made up of 16 amino acids. After removal of 0 bases from V and 4 bases from J, the junction contained 6 bases not matched to a gene. The CDR3 nucleotides are TGCGCCAGCAGCTTGGTAGGACTAGCGGCCGGAGAGACCCAGTACTTC. Its protein product is CASSLVGLAAGETQYF.

This chain links TRBV19 with TRBJ2-1; TRBD2 might be the D (6 bases). The germline V and J ends were trimmed by 3 bases and 7 bases, with 13 bases remaining between them. Germline V gene lookup returns CDR1 LNHDA and CDR2 SQIVND (reference sequence). CDR3 length equals 14 residues. CDR3 amino acids: CASSIGGGRNEQFF. In DNA, the CDR3 is TGTGCCAGTAGTATCGGTGGAGGGCGTAATGAGCAGTTCTTC.

V is TRBV6-5 and J is TRBJ1-1, with 9 positions matching TRBD1. Germline CDR1 MNHEY, CDR2 SVGAGI. Unmatched junction bases numbered 10, after V lost 0 bases and J lost 11 bases. This CDR3 contains 15 residues. In DNA form, the CDR3 reads TGTGCCAGCAGTTACTCCCGGACAGGGGATTCTCAGGCTTTCTTT. Translation gives CASSYSRTGDSQAFF.

V and J are TRBV5-1 and TRBJ2-3; the D gene could be TRBD1 or TRBD2 (5 bases each). The CDR3 totals 18 residues. V was clipped by 0 bases and J by 0 bases, with 17 bases between them. CDR1 is SGHRS, CDR2 YFSETQ, per germline. The CDR3 protein is CASSLAGLGQTSTDTQYF. CDR3 in DNA: TGCGCCAGCAGCTTGGCGGGGTTGGGGCAGACTAGCACAGATACGCAGTATTTT.

The count of this clone is one. The chain carries TRBV3-1 (or the pseudogene TRBV3-2) and TRBJ1-2, with 8 positions matching TRBD1. Losses at the gene ends were 1 base for V and 3 bases for J; bases not matched to a gene: 10. This CDR3 has 17 amino acids. From germline, CDR1 is LGHDT and CDR2 YNNKEL (reference sequence). CDR3 loop: CASSQVSGQGQDYGYTF. The CDR3 DNA reads TGTGCCAGCAGCCAAGTATCCGGACAGGGCCAGGACTATGGCTACACCTTC.

This clone was seen just once. The V and J genes are TRBV7-2 and TRBJ2-7; 8 bases align to TRBD1. There are 14 residues in the CDR3. V lost 3 bases, J lost 2 bases, and 3 bases stayed unmatched. CDR1 SGHTA and CDR2 FQGNSA come from the germline V gene. For the CDR3, the DNA is TGTGCCAGCAGCTTTGGGGACAGGACCTACGAGCAGTACTTC. It is translated as CASSFGDRTYEQYF.